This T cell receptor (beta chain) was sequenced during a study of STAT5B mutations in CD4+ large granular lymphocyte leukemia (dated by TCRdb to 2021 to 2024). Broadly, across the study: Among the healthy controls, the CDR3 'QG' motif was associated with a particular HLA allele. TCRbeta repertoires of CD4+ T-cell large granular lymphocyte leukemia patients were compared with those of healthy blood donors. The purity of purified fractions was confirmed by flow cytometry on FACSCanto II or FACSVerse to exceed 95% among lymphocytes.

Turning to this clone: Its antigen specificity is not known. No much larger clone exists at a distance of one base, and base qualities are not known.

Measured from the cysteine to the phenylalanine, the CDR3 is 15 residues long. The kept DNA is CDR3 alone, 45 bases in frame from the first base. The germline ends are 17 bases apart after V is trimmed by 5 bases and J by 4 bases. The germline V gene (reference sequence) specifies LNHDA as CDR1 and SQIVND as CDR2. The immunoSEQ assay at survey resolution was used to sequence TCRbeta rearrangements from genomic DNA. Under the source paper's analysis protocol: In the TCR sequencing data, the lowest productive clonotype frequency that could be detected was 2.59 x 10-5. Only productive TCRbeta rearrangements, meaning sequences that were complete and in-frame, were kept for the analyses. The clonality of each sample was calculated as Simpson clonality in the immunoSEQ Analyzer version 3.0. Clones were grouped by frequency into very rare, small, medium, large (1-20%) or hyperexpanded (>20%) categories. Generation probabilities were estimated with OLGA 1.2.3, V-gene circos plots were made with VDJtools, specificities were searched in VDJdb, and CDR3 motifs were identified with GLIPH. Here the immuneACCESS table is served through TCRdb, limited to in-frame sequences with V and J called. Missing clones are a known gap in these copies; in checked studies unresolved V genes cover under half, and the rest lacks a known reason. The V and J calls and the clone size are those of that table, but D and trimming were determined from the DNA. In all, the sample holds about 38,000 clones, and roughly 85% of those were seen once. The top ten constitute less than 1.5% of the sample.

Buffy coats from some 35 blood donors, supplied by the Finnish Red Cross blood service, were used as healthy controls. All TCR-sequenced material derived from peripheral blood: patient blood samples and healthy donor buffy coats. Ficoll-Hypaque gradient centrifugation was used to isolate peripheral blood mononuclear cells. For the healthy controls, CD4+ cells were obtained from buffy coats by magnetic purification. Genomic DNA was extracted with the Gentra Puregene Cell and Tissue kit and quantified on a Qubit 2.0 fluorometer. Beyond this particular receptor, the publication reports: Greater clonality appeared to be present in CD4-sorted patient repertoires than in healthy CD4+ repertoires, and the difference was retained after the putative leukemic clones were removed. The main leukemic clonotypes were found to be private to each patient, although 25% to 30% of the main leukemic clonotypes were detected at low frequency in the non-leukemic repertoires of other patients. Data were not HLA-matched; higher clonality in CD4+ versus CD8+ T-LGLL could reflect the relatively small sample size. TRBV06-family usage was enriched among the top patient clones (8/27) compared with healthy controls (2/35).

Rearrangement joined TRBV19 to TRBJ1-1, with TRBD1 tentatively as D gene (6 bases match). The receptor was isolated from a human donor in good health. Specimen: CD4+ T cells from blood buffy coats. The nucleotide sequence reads TGTGCCAGTAGTCCTCAGACAGGTCGGGTCACTGAAGCTTTCTTT. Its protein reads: CASSPQTGRVTEAFF.